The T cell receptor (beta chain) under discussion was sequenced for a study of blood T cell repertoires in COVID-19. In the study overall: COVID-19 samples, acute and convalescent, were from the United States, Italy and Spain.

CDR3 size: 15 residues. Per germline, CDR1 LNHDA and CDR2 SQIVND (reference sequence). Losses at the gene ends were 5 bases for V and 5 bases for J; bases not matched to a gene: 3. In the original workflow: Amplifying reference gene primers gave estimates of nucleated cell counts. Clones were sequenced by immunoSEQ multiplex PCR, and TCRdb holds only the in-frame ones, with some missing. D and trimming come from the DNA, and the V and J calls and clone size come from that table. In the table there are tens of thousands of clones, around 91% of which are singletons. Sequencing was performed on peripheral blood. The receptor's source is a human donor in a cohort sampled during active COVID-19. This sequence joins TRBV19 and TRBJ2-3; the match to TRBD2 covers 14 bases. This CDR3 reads CASSPGLAGGDTQYF. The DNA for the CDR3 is TGTGCCAGTAGTCCAGGACTAGCGGGAGGAGATACGCAGTATTTT.